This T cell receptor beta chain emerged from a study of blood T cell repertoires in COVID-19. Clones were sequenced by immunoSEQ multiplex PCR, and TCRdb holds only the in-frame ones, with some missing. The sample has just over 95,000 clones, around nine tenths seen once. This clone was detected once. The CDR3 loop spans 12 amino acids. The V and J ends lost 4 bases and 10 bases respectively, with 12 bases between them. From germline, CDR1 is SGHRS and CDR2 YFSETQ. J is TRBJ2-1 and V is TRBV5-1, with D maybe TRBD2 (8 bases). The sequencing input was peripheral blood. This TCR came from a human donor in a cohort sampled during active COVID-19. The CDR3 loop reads CASSREGAEQFF. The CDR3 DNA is TGCGCCAGCAGCCGGGAGGGGGCGGAGCAGTTCTTC.